This TCR beta chain emerged from a study of blood T cell repertoires in COVID-19. Whole-study context: Sites in the United States, Italy and Spain provided acute and convalescent COVID-19 samples.

The CDR3 runs 15 residues. Per the germline V gene, CDR1 is MGHRA and CDR2 is YSYEKL. V lost 3 bases and J lost 0; bases outside the gene matches: 4. Sequencing used immunoSEQ multiplex PCR; TCRdb keeps in-frame clones, though not all of them. In the table there are approximately 99,000 clones, just over 85% of which are singletons. The V call is TRBV4-1, the J call TRBJ1-1, with 7 bases that match TRBD1. The TCR comes from a woman aged 60-75 years in a cohort sampled during active or convalescent COVID-19. The sequenced sample was peripheral blood. CDR3 bases: TGCGCCAGCAGCCACGCGGGACAGCTGAACACTGAAGCTTTCTTT. Its translation: CASSHAGQLNTEAFF.